This T cell receptor beta chain was documented in a study of T cell responses to AZD1222 COVID-19 vaccine. Study-level points and caveats: Among those given AZD1222, only five to seven were seropositive at baseline. Of spike-specific TCRs, nearly half reportedly target regions left unmutated in variants. Spike-specific TCR repertoires showed rising breadth and depth after two AZD1222 doses.

As to this clone: As yet, its antigen is unknown.

Repertoires were generated with immunoSEQ multiplex PCR, while TCRdb's copy carries only in-frame clones and drops some. Here the sample spans roughly 91,000 clones, 70% to 90% being singletons. The CDR3 is made up of 13 amino acids. Germline V gene data show CDR1 as LGHNT and CDR2 as FRNRAP. V lost 5 bases to trimming and J lost 5 bases, with 12 bases between them. The chain recombines TRBV12-5 with TRBJ2-5, with TRBD2 as a possible D gene (5 bases). The clonotype was recovered from an adult in good health. The sample was peripheral blood, taken on day 0 of AZD1222 vaccination. The CDR3 DNA reads TGTGCTAGTGGTCCTCCTGGAGGTGAGACCCAGTACTTC. It encodes CASGPPGGETQYF.